Presented here are 3 T cell receptor beta chains from one specimen sequenced in a study of T cells of healthy individuals. MiXCR, run by TCRdb on the 5' RACE reads, gives a single entry per CDR3 protein. The table shows roughly 87,000 distinct CDR3 sequences, with roughly 15% occurring only once. These receptors originate from a human donor in good health.

This clonotype is categorized as medium-sized. The rearrangement uses TRBV6-6 and TRBJ2-3; D is possibly TRBD1 (6 bases). Germline-derived CDR1 and CDR2 are MNHNY and SVGAGI (reference sequence). V lost 3 bases and J lost 2, with 15 bases in between. The CDR3 sequence is 16 residues long. CDR3 sequence: CASSYWGPSPTDTQYF. CDR3 in DNA: TGTGCCAGCAGTTATTGGGGGCCGAGTCCCACAGATACGCAGTATTTT.

This clonotype has only a few counts. V gene TRBV20-1 combines with J gene TRBJ2-7; the D gene is possibly TRBD2 (7 bases). The CDR3 loop spans 15 amino acids. Deletions cut 7 bases from V and 2 bases from J, with 21 bases between. Germline CDR1 and CDR2: DFQATT and SNEGSKA (reference sequence). CDR3 DNA sequence: TGCAGTGGAGATTCGAGGGGGGGGGGGACCTACGAGCAGTACTTC. It codes for CSGDSRGGGTYEQYF.

The rearrangement links TRBV28 to TRBJ2-1; the D gene is possibly TRBD1 (7 bases). Trimming pared 2 bases from V and 7 bases from J, leaving 15 bases between. The CDR3 is 15 amino acids. Germline V lookup: CDR1 MDHEN, CDR2 SYDVKM. In DNA, the CDR3 is TGTGCCAGCAGTTTAGCAGGGGGGACAGTAAATGAGCAGTTCTTC. This translates into CASSLAGGTVNEQFF.